The clone carrying this T cell receptor beta chain was seen a handful of times. This entry comes from a study of blood T cell repertoires in COVID-19. Study context: Both acute and convalescent COVID-19 samples were obtained from the United States, Italy and Spain. Sample material is recorded as cDNA or gDNA derived from T cells, B-cell-depleted T cells, or PBMCs.

Germline V gene lookup returns CDR1 SGHTA and CDR2 FQGNSA. Trimming removed 2 bases at V and 12 bases at J, with 13 bases between. The CDR3 is 13 amino acids. The assay was immunoSEQ multiplex PCR, and TCRdb's table has in-frame clones only and misses some. In the table there are fewer than 70,000 clones, approximately 90% of which are singletons. The chain links TRBV7-2 to TRBJ1-4; D gene unclear. Sequenced input: peripheral blood. The clonotype comes from a woman between 65 and 79 years old with active COVID-19. The CDR3 is CASSLSHGRELFF. CDR3 nucleotide sequence: TGTGCCAGCAGCTTATCGCACGGCCGGGAACTGTTTTTT.